The rows below give T cell receptor beta chains drawn from one sample of a study of cytomegalovirus exposure and HLA in healthy donors. Clones were sequenced by immunoSEQ multiplex PCR, and TCRdb holds only the in-frame ones, with some missing. The sample carries tens of thousands of clones, more than 80% recorded once. The sample consisted of PBMCs. The source of these receptors is a woman between 18 and 29 years old in good health and CMV-seronegative. CDR3s include the opening cysteine and the closing phenylalanine or tryptophan. A D gene is named only where the DNA matches it firmly. Clone size appears in some rows only: once, few, many, or a class for an expanded clone.

TRBJ2-7,NA,NA,TRBV4-1,TGCGCCAGCAGCCAAGGCCCAGCCTACGAGCAGTACTTC,CASSQGPAYEQYF
TRBJ1-1,NA,TRBD1,TRBV9,TGTGCCAGCAGCGCCGGGGACAGGGGAGGTACTGAAGCTTTCTTT,CASSAGDRGGTEAFF
TRBJ2-2,NA,NA,TRBV13,TGTGCCAGCAGCTCCTCCCCCGGGAACACCGGGGAGCTGTTTTTT,CASSSSPGNTGELFF
TRBJ1-3,NA,TRBD1,TRBV18,TGTGCCAGCTCATACTCGACAGGGACTGGAAACACCATATATTTT,CASSYSTGTGNTIYF
TRBJ1-1,NA,NA,TRBV5-1,TGCGCCAGCAGCTTGGGAGGAACACCGCGCACTGAAGCTTTCTTT,CASSLGGTPRTEAFF
TRBJ2-1,NA,NA,TRBV7-8,TGTGCCAGCAGCTCGGGTCGGGTAAATGAGCAGTTCTTC,CASSSGRVNEQFF
TRBJ2-3,few,TRBD2,TRBV5-4,TGTGCCAGCAGCTTTTCGGCGGGAGCAGGGGATACGCAGTATTTT,CASSFSAGAGDTQYF
TRBJ2-1,NA,TRBD1,TRBV27,TGTGCCAGCAGCGCGATTGGGACAGGTGGAAATGAGCAGTTCTTC,CASSAIGTGGNEQFF
TRBJ2-1,NA,NA,TRBV18,TGTGCCAGCTCACCACCCGTTGGGGGGGGGCCGAATGAGCAGTTCTTC,CASSPPVGGGPNEQFF
TRBJ2-5,NA,NA,TRBV5-4,TGTGCCAGCAGCACCTATAGCGGAAAAGAGACCCAGTACTTC,CASSTYSGKETQYF
TRBJ2-5,NA,NA,TRBV6-5,TGTGCCAGCAGTTACATTGGGGGGGGCGGGGAGACCCAGTACTTC,CASSYIGGGGETQYF
TRBJ1-2,once,NA,TRBV4-3,TGCGCCAGCAGCCAAGATAGAAGGGGCGCGACGGATGACTACACCTTC,CASSQDRRGATDDYTF
TRBJ1-5,once,NA,TRBV5-1,TGCGCCAGCAGCTCTGCGGGGGCGAGCAATCAGCCCCAGCATTTT,CASSSAGASNQPQHF
TRBJ1-2,few,TRBD1,TRBV30,TGTGCCTGGAGTCGACAGGGTCGCGGCTACACCTTC,CAWSRQGRGYTF
TRBJ1-2,NA,NA,TRBV5-1,TGCGCCAGCAGCATAGGACAGCCACTCTATGGCTACACCTTC,CASSIGQPLYGYTF
TRBJ2-7,NA,NA,TRBV6-5,TGTGCCAGCAGTCCGCGGGACAGCCGCGTGGCGGGGTACTTC,CASSPRDSRVAGYF
TRBJ1-5,NA,TRBD1,TRBV27,TGTGCCAGCAGTTTATCCGGGACAGGGGTTAATCAGCCCCAGCATTTT,CASSLSGTGVNQPQHF
TRBJ2-7,NA,NA,TRBV29-1,TGCAGCTTCGCCCGCTTGGGGGCGACCTACGAGCAGTACTTC,CSFARLGATYEQYF
TRBJ1-2,NA,NA,TRBV27,TGTGCCAGCAGTTTGAGAACGGGAGGACTTAACTATGGCTACACCTTC,CASSLRTGGLNYGYTF
TRBJ1-4,NA,NA,TRBV2,TGTGCCAGCAGTGACGTCTACAGGGTTGAACTGTTTTTT,CASSDVYRVELFF
TRBJ2-2,NA,NA,TRBV19,TGTGCCAGTAGAAGGGGCCCCATCACCGGGGAGCTGTTTTTT,CASRRGPITGELFF
TRBJ1-3,NA,NA,TRBV29-1,TGCAGCGTGGGTCTGGACAGACGAAACACCATATATTTT,CSVGLDRRNTIYF